The T cell receptor (beta chain) described here comes from a study of cytomegalovirus exposure and HLA in healthy donors. 13 Jbeta primers and 60 Vbeta primers were used for the PCR. Original analysis: An analysis that came later counted 77 million or so unique TCR beta chains, around 12 million shared. TCRdb's table, derived via immunoSEQ multiplex PCR, lists solely in-frame clones and lacks some. That table gives V, J and clone size, and the DNA gave D and trimming. The repertoire holds 130,000 to 150,000 clones, with 78% as singletons. CDR3 length: 14 amino acids. The V and J ends lost 3 bases and 8 bases, in that order; junction bases with no gene match: 5. Germline-derived CDR1 and CDR2 are SGHAT and FQDESV (reference sequence). Study findings and constraints: Indistinguishability led to the exclusion of some V segments, TRBV6-2 and TRBV6-3 included.

For this clone: What it binds is not known.

Sequenced: PBMCs. The chain couples TRBV11-1 to TRBJ1-2, with 11 bases fitting TRBD1. The receptor was derived from a middle-aged man in good health and CMV-seropositive. Here the CDR3 DNA reads TGTGCCAGCAGCTTGGACAGGGGGCCAGACGGCTACACCTTC. Translating gives CASSLDRGPDGYTF.